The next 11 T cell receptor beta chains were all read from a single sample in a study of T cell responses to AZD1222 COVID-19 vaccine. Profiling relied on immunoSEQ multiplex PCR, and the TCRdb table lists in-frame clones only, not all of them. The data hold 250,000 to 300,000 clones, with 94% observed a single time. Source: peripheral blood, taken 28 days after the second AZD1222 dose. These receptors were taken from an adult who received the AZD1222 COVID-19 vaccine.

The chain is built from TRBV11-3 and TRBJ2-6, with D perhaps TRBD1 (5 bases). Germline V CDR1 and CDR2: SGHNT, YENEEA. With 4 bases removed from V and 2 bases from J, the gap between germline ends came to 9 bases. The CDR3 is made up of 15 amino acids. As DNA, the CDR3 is TGTGCCAGCAGCTCCCAGGGCGCTGGGGCCAACGTCCTGACTTTC. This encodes CASSSQGAGANVLTF.

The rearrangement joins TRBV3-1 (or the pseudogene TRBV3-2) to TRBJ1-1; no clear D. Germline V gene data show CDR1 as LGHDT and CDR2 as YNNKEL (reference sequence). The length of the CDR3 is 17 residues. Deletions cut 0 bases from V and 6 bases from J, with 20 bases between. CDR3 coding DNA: TGTGCCAGCAGCCAAGAGGGAGTCGGAGTTAGTATTCCTGAAGCTTTCTTT. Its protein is CASSQEGVGVSIPEAFF.

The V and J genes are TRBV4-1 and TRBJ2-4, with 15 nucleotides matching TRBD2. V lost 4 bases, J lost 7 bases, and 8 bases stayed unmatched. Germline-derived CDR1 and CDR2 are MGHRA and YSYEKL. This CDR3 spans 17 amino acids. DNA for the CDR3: TGCGCCAGCAGCCCGAGGACTAGCGGGGGGGCGTTGAACATTCAGTACTTC. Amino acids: CASSPRTSGGALNIQYF.

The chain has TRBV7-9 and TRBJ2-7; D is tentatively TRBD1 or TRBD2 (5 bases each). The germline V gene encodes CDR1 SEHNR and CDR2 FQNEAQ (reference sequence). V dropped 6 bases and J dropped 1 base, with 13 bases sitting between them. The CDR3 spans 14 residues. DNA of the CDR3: TGTGCCAGCAGTCCCTCCGGGGCTTCCTACGAGCAGTACTTC. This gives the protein CASSPSGASYEQYF. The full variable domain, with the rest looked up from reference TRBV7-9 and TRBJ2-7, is DTGVSQNPRHKITKRGQNVTFRCDPISEHNRLYWYRQTLGQGPEFLTYFQNEAQLEKSRLLSDRFSAERPKGSFSTLEIQRTEQGDSAMYLCASSPSGASYEQYFGPGTRLTVT.

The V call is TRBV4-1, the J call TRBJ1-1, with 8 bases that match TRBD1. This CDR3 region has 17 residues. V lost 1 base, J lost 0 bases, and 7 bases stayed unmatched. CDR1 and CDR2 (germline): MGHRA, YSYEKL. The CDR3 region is CASSQAWDRQMNTEAFF. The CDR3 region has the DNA TGCGCCAGCAGCCAAGCATGGGACAGGCAAATGAACACTGAAGCTTTCTTT.

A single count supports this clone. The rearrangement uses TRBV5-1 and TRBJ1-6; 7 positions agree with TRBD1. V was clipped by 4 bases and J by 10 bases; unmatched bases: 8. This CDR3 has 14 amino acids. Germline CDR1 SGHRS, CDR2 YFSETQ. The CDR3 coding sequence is TGCGCCAGCAGCCTGGGGACAGTCGAATCACCCCTCCACTTT. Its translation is CASSLGTVESPLHF.

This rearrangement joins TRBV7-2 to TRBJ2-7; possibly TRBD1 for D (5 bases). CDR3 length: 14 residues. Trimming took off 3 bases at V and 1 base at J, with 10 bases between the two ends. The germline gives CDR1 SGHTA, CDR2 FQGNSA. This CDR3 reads CASSLQGRSYEQYF. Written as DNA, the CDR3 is TGTGCCAGCAGCTTGCAGGGTAGGTCCTACGAGCAGTACTTC.

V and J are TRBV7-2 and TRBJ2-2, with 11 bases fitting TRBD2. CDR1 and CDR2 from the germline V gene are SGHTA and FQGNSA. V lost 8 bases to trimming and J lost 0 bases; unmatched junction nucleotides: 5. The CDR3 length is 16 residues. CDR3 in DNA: TGTGCCAGCCAAAGGGGACTAGCGGCGAACACCGGGGAGCTGTTTTTT. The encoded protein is CASQRGLAANTGELFF. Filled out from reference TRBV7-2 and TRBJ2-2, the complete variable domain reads GAGVSQSPSNKVTEKGKDVELRCDPISGHTALYWYRQSLGQGLEFLIYFQGNSAPDKSGLPSDRFSAERTGGSVSTLTIQRTQQEDSAVYLCASQRGLAANTGELFFGEGSRLTVL.

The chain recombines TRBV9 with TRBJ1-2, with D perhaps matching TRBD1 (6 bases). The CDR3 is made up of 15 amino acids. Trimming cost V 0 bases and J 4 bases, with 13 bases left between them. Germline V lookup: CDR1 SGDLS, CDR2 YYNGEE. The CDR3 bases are TGTGCCAGCAGCGTAGGGATCCGGGACACCTATGGCTACACCTTC. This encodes CASSVGIRDTYGYTF.

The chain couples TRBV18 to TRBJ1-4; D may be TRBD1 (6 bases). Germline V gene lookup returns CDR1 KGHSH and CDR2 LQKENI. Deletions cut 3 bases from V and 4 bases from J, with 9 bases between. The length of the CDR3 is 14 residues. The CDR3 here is CASSPRGRNEKLFF. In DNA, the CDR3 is TGTGCCAGCTCACCCAGGGGTCGTAATGAAAAACTGTTTTTT.

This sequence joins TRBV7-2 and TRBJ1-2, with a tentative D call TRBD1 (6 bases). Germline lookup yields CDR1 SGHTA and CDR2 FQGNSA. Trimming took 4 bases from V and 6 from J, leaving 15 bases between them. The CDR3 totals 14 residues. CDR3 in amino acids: CASSWGHRANGYTF. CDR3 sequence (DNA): TGTGCCAGCAGCTGGGGGCACCGGGCTAATGGCTACACCTTC.